Below, 5 T cell receptor beta chains from the same sample are listed, as sequenced in a study of T cell changes during pregnancy in multiple sclerosis. Sequenced by immunoSEQ multiplex PCR; TCRdb stores in-frame clones only, minus some. This sample has about 61,000 clones, with approximately 91% found just once. The sequenced sample was peripheral blood, obtained in the first trimester of pregnancy. These receptors were taken from a female donor with multiple sclerosis, enrolled in a pregnancy study.

By its share, this clone is medium-sized. The chain is built from TRBV6-4 and TRBJ2-2; 8 bases fit TRBD2. This CDR3 has 15 amino acids. Trimming took 2 bases from V and 3 from J; bases not matched to a gene: 2. Germline values: CDR1 MRHNA, CDR2 SNTAGT. The CDR3 bases are TGTGCCAGCAGTGACACTAGCGGAGACACCGGGGAGCTGTTTTTT. It yields the protein CASSDTSGDTGELFF.

This chain links TRBV13 with TRBJ1-2, with D tentatively TRBD1 (5 bases). The CDR3 consists of 16 residues. Between the trimmed V and J ends, which lost 3 bases and 2 bases, there was a span of 16 bases. Looked up from germline, CDR1 is PRHDT and CDR2 is FYEKMQ (reference sequence). CDR3 residues: CASSFSGPQGNYGYTF. In nucleotides, the CDR3 is TGTGCCAGCAGCTTCTCTGGTCCGCAGGGCAACTATGGCTACACCTTC.

The rearrangement links TRBV28 to TRBJ2-3, with 9 positions matching TRBD2. The V segment lost 7 bases and the J segment 4 bases; nucleotides outside the gene matches: 9. Germline CDR1 is MDHEN and CDR2 is SYDVKM. The CDR3 has 15 amino acids. The CDR3 bases are TGTGCCAGCACCCCACCGTTAGCGGGAGCAGATACGCAGTATTTT. Translated: CASTPPLAGADTQYF. Full variable domain (missing parts from reference TRBV28 and TRBJ2-3): DVKVTQSSRYLVKRTGEKVFLECVQDMDHENMFWYRQDPGLGLRLIYFSYDVKMKEKGDIPEGYSVSREKKERFSLILESASTNQTSMYLCASTPPLAGADTQYFGPGTRLTVL.

The chain is built from TRBV19 and TRBJ1-5; D gene unclear. Germline CDR1 LNHDA, CDR2 SQIVND (reference sequence). The CDR3 spans 15 residues. V lost 7 bases and J lost 2, with 15 bases in between. The CDR3 loop is CASMEGRVGNQPQHF. The CDR3 DNA reads as TGTGCCAGTATGGAGGGTCGAGTCGGCAATCAGCCCCAGCATTTT.

The genes are TRBV4-2 and TRBJ1-5; 8 bases are shared with TRBD1. J was trimmed by 4 bases and V by 1 base; bases with no gene match: 3. Germline CDR1 reads LGHNA; CDR2 reads YNFKEQ. The CDR3 is 15 amino acids. The CDR3 protein is CASSQGTGTNQPQHF. CDR3 in DNA: TGTGCCAGCAGCCAAGGGACAGGGACAAATCAGCCCCAGCATTTT.